The next 14 T cell receptor beta chains were all read from a single sample in a study of cytomegalovirus exposure and HLA in healthy donors (dated by TCRdb to the late 2010s). Libraries were prepared through the immunoSEQ multiplex PCR assay. For the multiplex PCR, a mixture combining 60 forward primers for TCR Vbeta segments and 13 reverse primers for TCR Jbeta segments was used. The table was pulled from immuneACCESS by TCRdb, which kept in-frame rearrangements only. Such tables lose some clones; where checked, under half of the loss comes from unresolved V genes, and the rest has no known cause. The sample includes 65,000 to 90,000 clones, with around 82% observed a single time. The ten largest clonotypes hold 1.5% to 2% of the sample. The sequenced material came from PBMCs. These receptors were collected from a young man in good health and CMV-seronegative.

This clone was counted only a few times. For the CDR3, the DNA is TGTGCCATCAGTGAAGGGACAGGGATCGGCTACACCTTC. Its protein is CAISEGTGIGYTF. The V call is TRBV10-3, the J call TRBJ1-2, with 9 bases aligning to TRBD1. Unmatched junction bases numbered 4, after V lost 3 bases and J lost 8 bases. Germline V gene lookup returns CDR1 ENHRY and CDR2 SYGVKD. This CDR3 spans 13 amino acids.

V and J are TRBV6-5 and TRBJ1-1; 8 bases line up with TRBD1. V gave up 1 base and J gave up 7 bases; unmatched junction bases: 8. Germline V CDR1 and CDR2: MNHEY, SVGAGI. The CDR3 is 15 amino acids. The CDR3 nucleotides are TGTGCCAGCAGTTACTGGTCGGGACAGGCACTTGAAGCTTTCTTT. Its translation: CASSYWSGQALEAFF.

The rearrangement links TRBV28 to TRBJ1-2, with D possibly matching TRBD1 (6 bases). The germline V gene has CDR1 MDHEN and CDR2 SYDVKM. V shed 4 bases and J shed 8 bases, with 20 bases lying between them. The CDR3 loop spans 15 amino acids. CDR3: CASSWGGGNPVGYTF. CDR3 nucleotide sequence: TGTGCCAGCAGTTGGGGTGGGGGCAACCCCGTCGGCTACACCTTC.

The chain couples TRBV7-2 to TRBJ2-7, with a tentative D call TRBD1 (6 bases). Germline loops: CDR1 SGHTA, CDR2 FQGNSA. Trimming took off 7 bases at V and 2 bases at J, with 15 bases between the two ends. The CDR3 contains 14 residues. The CDR3 here is CASTRTVFAYEQYF. The CDR3, as DNA: TGTGCCAGCACCAGGACAGTCTTCGCCTACGAGCAGTACTTC.

The rearrangement uses TRBV27 and TRBJ1-4; 7 bases match TRBD1. CDR1 MNHEY and CDR2 SMNVEV come from the germline V gene (reference sequence). This CDR3 spans 14 amino acids. V was pared by 6 bases and J by 3 bases, with 4 bases of the junction left unmatched. This CDR3 reads CASSYTGANEKLFF. Here the CDR3 DNA reads TGTGCCAGCAGCTATACAGGGGCTAATGAAAAACTGTTTTTT.

This clone was recorded once. The CDR3 DNA reads as TGCGCCAGCAGCTTGGCCGCGGGGGGATACGAGCAGTACTTC. It is translated as CASSLAAGGYEQYF. The rearrangement links TRBV5-1 to TRBJ2-7; 8 bases are shared with TRBD2. The CDR3 spans 14 residues. Germline-derived CDR1 and CDR2 are SGHRS and YFSETQ. V lost 0 bases to trimming and J lost 4 bases; unmatched junction nucleotides: 3.

The chain employs TRBV5-6 and TRBJ2-1; 9 bases are a match to TRBD1. V was clipped by 4 bases and J by 12 bases; unmatched bases: 11. The CDR3 covers 14 residues. CDR1 is SGHDT and CDR2 is YYEEEE in the germline V gene. This CDR3 reads CASSTPGQGVGQFF. The CDR3 region has the DNA TGTGCCAGCAGCACGCCGGGACAGGGTGTTGGGCAGTTCTTC.

This chain connects TRBV6-1 to TRBJ2-1, with D tentatively TRBD1 (5 bases). CDR1 is MNHNS and CDR2 is SASEGT in the germline V gene. The CDR3 covers 12 residues. Trimming shortened V by 5 bases and J by 10 bases, and 12 bases separated the two germline ends. The DNA for the CDR3 is TGTGCCAGCAGTCAGGCAGGGTACGAGCAGTTCTTC. This translates into CASSQAGYEQFF.

The rearrangement uses TRBV28 and TRBJ1-5; D gene uncertain. With 5 bases removed from V and 3 bases from J, the gap between germline ends came to 5 bases. The CDR3 runs 12 residues. Germline lookup yields CDR1 MDHEN and CDR2 SYDVKM. The DNA for the CDR3 is TGTGCCAGCAGTCCCTTCAATCAGCCCCAGCATTTT. Encoded protein: CASSPFNQPQHF.

This clone is a singleton in its sample. The J gene is TRBJ1-2, the V gene TRBV7-9; 11 nucleotides line up with TRBD1. The germline V gene encodes CDR1 SEHNR and CDR2 FQNEAQ (reference sequence). Trimming took 5 bases from V and 7 from J; bases not matched to a gene: 6. The CDR3 extends over 14 amino acids. The CDR3, as DNA: TGTGCCAGCAGCCCTGGGACAGGGGGTAGTGGCTACACCTTC. Translating gives CASSPGTGGSGYTF.

J is TRBJ2-3 and V is TRBV5-6; D remains unclear. Looked up from germline, CDR1 is SGHDT and CDR2 is YYEEEE. V was shortened by 5 bases and J by 6 bases, with 7 bases between the two germline ends. There are 11 residues in the CDR3. CDR3 nucleotides: TGTGCCAGCAGTTCATTCGATACGCAGTATTTT. Residues: CASSSFDTQYF.

The chain joins TRBV19 to TRBJ1-6; 10 bases map to TRBD1. The J segment lost 8 bases and the V segment lost 5 bases, leaving 3 bases of the junction unmatched. This CDR3 has 14 residues. Germline CDR1 reads LNHDA; CDR2 reads SQIVND (reference sequence). The CDR3 nucleotides are TGTGCCAGTAGTCGACAGGGGGCTTATTCACCCCTCCACTTT. Its protein is CASSRQGAYSPLHF.

CDR3 DNA sequence: TGTGCCAGCAGCCTAAAAAATCAGCCCCAGCATTTT. This translates into CASSLKNQPQHF. This chain links TRBV28 with TRBJ1-5; D remains unclear. Trimming removed 6 bases from V and 4 bases from J, with 7 bases in between. The germline gives CDR1 MDHEN, CDR2 SYDVKM. This CDR3 has 12 amino acids. The full variable domain, rest sourced from reference TRBV28 and TRBJ1-5, is DVKVTQSSRYLVKRTGEKVFLECVQDMDHENMFWYRQDPGLGLRLIYFSYDVKMKEKGDIPEGYSVSREKKERFSLILESASTNQTSMYLCASSLKNQPQHFGDGTRLSIL.

The chain has TRBV7-2 and TRBJ1-3; the match to TRBD1 covers 7 bases. This CDR3 contains 16 residues. Germline loops: CDR1 SGHTA, CDR2 FQGNSA. V shed 0 bases, J shed 0 bases, and the junction held 2 bases outside the gene matches. The chain's CDR3 is CASSLAGQSSGNTIYF. The CDR3 DNA is TGTGCCAGCAGCTTAGCGGGACAGTCCTCTGGAAACACCATATATTTT.